A selection of T cell receptor beta chains follows, all from one sample in a study of Graves' ophthalmopathy and Graves' hyperthyroidism. Each CDR3 protein gets one entry after TCRdb re-called the multiplex PCR reads with MiXCR. The sample lists a few hundred thousand distinct CDR3 sequences, roughly 39% seen once, with roughly 4.5% in the top ten. The source material was peripheral blood or thyroid tissue (not recorded which). All receptors come from an adult man with Graves' hyperthyroidism. CDR3s leave out the opening cysteine and the closing phenylalanine or tryptophan. Some rows have no size entry. The others give once, few or many, or a class for an expanded clone.

J gene,V gene,clone size,CDR3 protein
TRBJ1-1,TRBV12-3/TRBV12-4,.,ASATSDPEAF
.,TRBV12-3/TRBV12-4,.,ASSLSSPRALEQF
TRBJ2-2,TRBV20-1,.,SARRGAGELF
TRBJ2-2,TRBV29-1,.,SVPTAMNTGELF
TRBJ1-1,TRBV2,many,ASWPPEMNTEAF
.,TRBV7-9,.,ASSHPGGANNEQF
TRBJ2-3,TRBV9,.,ASSDRGGQMNTQY
TRBJ1-5,TRBV7-6,.,ASSPIEGDQPQH
TRBJ2-5,TRBV7-7,many,ASSPRLAGGGETQY
TRBJ1-5,TRBV28,few,ASTTGGGGNQPQH
TRBJ2-7,TRBV7-8,many,ASSLVFALSYEQY
TRBJ1-4,TRBV28,.,ASKGGSNEKLF
TRBJ2-7,TRBV27,few,ASRRAGSSYEQY
TRBJ1-1,TRBV5-1,many,ASSFSGQENTEAF
TRBJ2-7,TRBV11-2,.,ASSLDQASSGSAYEQY
TRBJ2-3,TRBV19,few,ASRGLAGNTDTQY
TRBJ1-2,TRBV5-1,many,ASSFTGDGGYT
TRBJ1-1,TRBV7-2,.,ASSARLAGEAF
.,TRBV2,once,ASSNGQDEQY
TRBJ1-1,TRBV20-1,many,SASGGGGYTEAF
TRBJ2-3,TRBV10-3,.,AIGARGDTDTQY
TRBJ1-6,TRBV7-8,many,ASSSDLGASPLH
TRBJ1-2,TRBV5-4,few,ASSLAGTNYGYT
TRBJ2-5,TRBV14,.,ASSFHGGDNGQETQY
TRBJ2-7,TRBV12-5,.,ASGLEVYGLGNSYEQY
TRBJ2-5,TRBV20-1,few,SAEQDVETQY
TRBJ2-7,TRBV12-5,many,ASGLAGPVYEQY
.,TRBV5-1,.,ASSLDTGRSVYEQF
TRBJ1-5,TRBV7-8,.,ASSLDARGLSRNQPQH
TRBJ1-5,TRBV19,few,ASRDGPYSNQPQH
TRBJ1-5,TRBV3-1,.,ASSQSNSNQPQH
TRBJ1-2,TRBV5-1,.,ASSLAFGVRGRGYT
TRBJ2-7,TRBV4-1,few,ASSQDWGTQLFYEQY
TRBJ1-5,TRBV5-5,many,ASSLALNQPQH
TRBJ1-2,TRBV19,few,ASRIQKGGTFGARYGYT
TRBJ2-5,TRBV7-8,.,ASSLSGTSGRARQETQY
TRBJ1-2,TRBV7-9,.,ASSSTTGDGYT
TRBJ1-2,TRBV29-1,medium-sized,SVERDNGYGYT
TRBJ2-5,TRBV24-1,many,ATSEGSEETQY
TRBJ2-7,TRBV7-2,many,ASSSRGRAAEQY
TRBJ2-7,TRBV7-8,many,ASSPHGSRGWQY
TRBJ1-5,TRBV6-2/TRBV6-3,many,ASSLDGRANQPQH
TRBJ1-5,TRBV28,few,ASSLSSGWGNQPQH
TRBJ1-5,TRBV28,.,ASSLDSFNQPQH
TRBJ2-7,TRBV7-7,.,ASSPGTTEQY
TRBJ1-1,TRBV29-1,many,SVAGQHEAF
TRBJ1-1,TRBV10-3,.,ASSQPYGTTGLEAF
TRBJ2-5,TRBV25-1,.,ASSEWDGRRMGETQY
TRBJ1-5,TRBV12-3/TRBV12-4,.,ASSFGRFYETQH
TRBJ1-1,TRBV29-1,.,SVESGTTHTEAF
TRBJ1-1,TRBV12-5,many,ASGNREAEAF
TRBJ1-2,TRBV2,many,ASSEAEGGSGYT
TRBJ1-5,TRBV12-3/TRBV12-4,few,ASSRTQH